The 32 T cell receptor beta chains below were found in one sample sequenced in a study of T cell repertoires in cytomegalovirus infection. These receptors' targets are unknown. Each CDR3 protein is one row after TCRdb ran MiXCR on the reads. The table records hundreds of thousands of distinct CDR3 sequences, around 32% of them present only once. The sample here was cultured PBMCs, taken from culture after CMV antigen stimulation. Receptors were obtained from a human donor in good health (CMV status not recorded). Some clones in this sample may be carry-over from other donors' samples.

Here the CDR3 DNA reads TGTGCCAGCAGGAGGGCTGACAGGGCTGGGGCCAACGTCCTGACTTTC. Its translation: CASRRADRAGANVLTF. The rearrangement uses TRBV6-5 and TRBJ2-6; 7 positions agree with TRBD1. This CDR3 is built from 16 residues. Germline V gene sequence: CDR1 MNHEY, CDR2 SVGAGI. Trimming removed 6 bases from V and 2 bases from J; junction bases left unmatched: 7.

The genes are TRBV5-5 and TRBJ2-1; weak D call: TRBD2 (5 bases). Trimming left V 4 bases short and J 15 bases short, with 20 bases between. CDR3 length equals 13 residues. Germline CDR1 is SGHKS and CDR2 is YYEKEE (reference sequence). The CDR3 region has the DNA TGTGCCAGCAGCCCGGAGGTTTGGTCTTGGCGGTTCTTC. As protein: CASSPEVWSWRFF.

The rearrangement uses TRBV19 and TRBJ2-3, with D perhaps matching TRBD2 (6 bases). The CDR3 extends over 15 amino acids. Germline loops: CDR1 LNHDA, CDR2 SQIVND (reference sequence). V dropped 3 bases and J dropped 2 bases, with 12 bases sitting between them. CDR3 residues: CASSIGGEYTDTQYF. The CDR3 nucleotides are TGTGCCAGTAGTATCGGCGGGGAATACACAGATACGCAGTATTTT.

The CDR3 loop is CASSYSVYPDEQFF. CDR3 bases: TGTGCCAGCAGTTACTCGGTCTACCCCGATGAGCAGTTCTTC. The chain recombines TRBV6-8 with TRBJ2-1; D call uncertain. The CDR3 is made up of 14 amino acids. Trimming took 0 bases from V and 8 from J, leaving 11 bases between them. Germline values: CDR1 MNHGY, CDR2 SAAAGT.

The chain employs TRBV20-1 and TRBJ1-5, with a tentative D call TRBD1 (6 bases). Per germline, CDR1 DFQATT and CDR2 SNEGSKA (reference sequence). The CDR3 is made up of 12 amino acids. Trimming removed 7 bases from V and 7 bases from J, with 14 bases in between. The CDR3 DNA is TGCAGTGGCTACAGGGCGGGACAGCCCCAGCATTTT. Amino acid sequence: CSGYRAGQPQHF.

This clonotype was detected a few times. V and J are TRBV7-6 and TRBJ2-5; tentative D call: TRBD1 (6 bases). Trimming took off 8 bases at V and 4 bases at J, with 11 bases between the two ends. The CDR3 sequence is 12 residues long. Germline CDR1 reads SGHVS; CDR2 reads FNYEAQ. The CDR3 sequence: CASSDRPETQYF. CDR3 sequence (DNA): TGTGCCAGCTCAGACAGGCCAGAGACCCAGTACTTC.

The table lists this clonotype with a few counts. The V gene is TRBV4-1, the J gene TRBJ1-4; D is possibly TRBD1 (5 bases). Germline V gene sequence: CDR1 MGHRA, CDR2 YSYEKL. The germline V and J ends were trimmed by 1 base and 10 bases, with 13 bases remaining between them. The CDR3 loop spans 14 amino acids. As DNA, the CDR3 is TGCGCCAGCAGCCAAGTTGCCCGGGGCGGAAAACTGTTTTTT. This gives the protein CASSQVARGGKLFF.

The rearrangement joins TRBV18 to TRBJ2-3; the match to TRBD1 covers 7 bases. After removal of 3 bases from V and 2 bases from J, the junction contained 11 bases not matched to a gene. This CDR3 has 17 amino acids. Germline CDR1 is KGHSH and CDR2 is LQKENI. This CDR3 is CASSPTGTAPFTDTQYF. Written as DNA, the CDR3 is TGTGCCAGCTCACCTACGGGGACAGCCCCCTTCACAGATACGCAGTATTTT.

At least ten counts were recorded for this clonotype. This chain uses TRBV7-8 with TRBJ2-1; no definite D call. This CDR3 contains 12 residues. Germline V CDR1 and CDR2: SGHVS, FQNEAQ. The V gene lost 4 bases and the J gene lost 5 bases, with 6 bases spanning the gap. DNA of the CDR3: TGTGCCAGCAGCTCAGTTCACAATGAGCAGTTCTTC. Encoded protein: CASSSVHNEQFF.

This clonotype was seen at least ten times. This sequence joins TRBV10-3 and TRBJ2-7, with 10 bases matching TRBD1. The CDR3 consists of 18 residues. With 5 bases clipped from V and 4 bases from J, the junction kept 17 bases outside the gene matches. Germline assignment: CDR1 ENHRY and CDR2 SYGVKD. This CDR3 reads CAISTGTGVGLAPYEQYF. CDR3 sequence (DNA): TGTGCCATCAGTACCGGGACAGGGGTAGGACTAGCACCGTACGAGCAGTACTTC.

CDR3 amino acids: CASSLKVNQPQHF. CDR3 sequence (DNA): TGTGCCAGCAGTTTAAAGGTCAATCAGCCCCAGCATTTT. The rearrangement links TRBV28 to TRBJ1-5; D gene ambiguous. This CDR3 is built from 13 residues. Trimming took 2 bases from V and 3 from J, leaving 5 bases between them. Germline V gene sequence: CDR1 MDHEN, CDR2 SYDVKM.

This clonotype was found a few times. CDR3 residues: CASSPRLGTKNIQYF. CDR3 DNA: TGTGCCAGCTCGCCCCGGCTTGGGACCAAAAACATTCAGTACTTC. V gene TRBV18 combines with J gene TRBJ2-4; D not resolved. Germline values: CDR1 KGHSH, CDR2 LQKENI. The CDR3 is made up of 15 amino acids. Trimming shortened V by 6 bases and J by 2 bases, and 14 bases separated the two germline ends.

This chain connects TRBV12-3 or TRBV12-4 to TRBJ2-3; the match to TRBD2 covers 9 bases. Trimming took 3 bases from V and 3 from J; bases not matched to a gene: 4. The CDR3 has 15 amino acids. As DNA, the CDR3 is TGTGCCAGCAGTTTCGATGCGGGGGGGACAGATACGCAGTATTTT. This codes for CASSFDAGGTDTQYF.

V usage is TRBV19 and J usage is TRBJ1-1, with TRBD1 identical over 12 bases. Germline CDR1 and CDR2: LNHDA and SQIVND (reference sequence). CDR3 length: 15 residues. V lost 4 bases and J lost 5; bases outside the gene matches: 5. The CDR3 DNA follows: TGTGCCAGTAGTAGGGACAGGGGGCCCGGTACTGAAGCTTTCTTT. It encodes CASSRDRGPGTEAFF.

The V gene is TRBV7-2, the J gene TRBJ2-3, with TRBD2 as a possible D gene (7 bases). The V gene's germline CDR1 is SGHTA and CDR2 FQGNSA. This CDR3 spans 14 amino acids. The germline V and J ends were trimmed by 8 bases and 5 bases, with 17 bases remaining between them. The CDR3 here is CASQTRGGIDTQYF. The CDR3 region has the DNA TGTGCCAGCCAAACGAGGGGGGGGATAGATACGCAGTATTTT. The variable domain in full, completed from reference TRBV7-2 and TRBJ2-3, reads GAGVSQSPSNKVTEKGKDVELRCDPISGHTALYWYRQSLGQGLEFLIYFQGNSAPDKSGLPSDRFSAERTGGSVSTLTIQRTQQEDSAVYLCASQTRGGIDTQYFGPGTRLTVL.

This clonotype came up a few times. V usage is TRBV6-1 and J usage is TRBJ2-1; D remains unclear. Germline V CDR1 and CDR2: MNHNS, SASEGT. With 3 bases removed from V and 3 bases from J, the gap between germline ends came to 12 bases. The CDR3 contains 15 residues. DNA of the CDR3: TGTGCCAGCAGTGACGGAGAGAGACTCTACAATGAGCAGTTCTTC. It codes for CASSDGERLYNEQFF.

The chain employs TRBV20-1 and TRBJ2-1; TRBD2 matches at 15 bases. The ends lost 1 base at V and 9 bases at J; junction bases unmatched: 4. Germline CDR1 DFQATT, CDR2 SNEGSKA (reference sequence). The CDR3 runs 15 residues. The CDR3 spells CSARAGTSGRFEQFF. The CDR3, as DNA: TGCAGTGCTAGAGCCGGGACTAGCGGGAGGTTTGAGCAGTTCTTC.

On this clonotype itself: Just one base apart from a much larger clone, this may be a read error. The conserved phenylalanine or tryptophan is not found at the CDR3 terminus, so this likely reflects a read error. V and J are TRBV7-6 and TRBJ2-1, with D possibly matching TRBD1 (6 bases). V lost 5 bases and J lost 8, with 13 bases in between. The CDR3 loop spans 13 amino acids. The V gene's germline CDR1 is SGHVS and CDR2 FNYEAQ. The CDR3 sequence: CASSVRTVDEQFL. The CDR3 nucleotides read TGTGCCAGCAGCGTACGGACAGTGGATGAGCAGTTCCTC.

This clonotype has only a few counts. V gene TRBV7-6 combines with J gene TRBJ1-5; D not certain. Deletions cut 0 bases from V and 0 bases from J, with 6 bases between. Germline assignment: CDR1 SGHVS and CDR2 FNYEAQ. The CDR3 sequence is 15 residues long. This chain's CDR3 is CASSLARSSNQPQHF. The CDR3 bases are TGTGCCAGCAGCTTAGCGAGATCTAGCAATCAGCCCCAGCATTTT.

The rearrangement joins TRBV28 to TRBJ1-5; D remains unclear. Germline-derived CDR1 and CDR2 are MDHEN and SYDVKM. V was shortened by 8 bases and J by 0 bases, with 11 bases between the two germline ends. The CDR3 has 14 amino acids. CDR3: CASHRPYSNQPQHF. The CDR3 DNA reads as TGTGCCAGCCATAGGCCTTATAGCAATCAGCCCCAGCATTTT.

The chain combines TRBV7-9 with TRBJ2-3; TRBD1 aligns across 9 bases. With 5 bases clipped from V and 8 bases from J, the junction kept 5 bases outside the gene matches. Germline V gene sequence: CDR1 SEHNR, CDR2 FQNEAQ (reference sequence). This CDR3 contains 13 residues. CDR3 sequence reads: CASSRGTGSTQYF. The CDR3 nucleotides read TGTGCCAGCAGCCGGGGGACAGGGAGTACGCAGTATTTT.

The J gene is TRBJ2-3, the V gene TRBV4-1; no reliable D call. Germline V gives CDR1 MGHRA, CDR2 YSYEKL. The CDR3 runs 14 residues. The V end lost 4 bases, the J end lost 3 bases, and 11 bases lay between the germline ends. The CDR3 loop is CASSPQSRTDTQYF. Here the CDR3 DNA reads TGCGCCAGCAGCCCCCAATCAAGGACAGATACGCAGTATTTT.

The gene calls are TRBV27 and TRBJ1-1, with D tentatively TRBD1 (5 bases). The CDR3 length is 14 residues. V was pared by 5 bases and J by 3 bases, with 13 bases between. The germline CDR1 and CDR2 sequences are MNHEY and SMNVEV (reference sequence). The CDR3 spells CASSPPGTHTEAFF. The CDR3 DNA reads as TGTGCCAGCAGTCCCCCCGGGACGCACACTGAAGCTTTCTTT.

This chain connects TRBV5-1 to TRBJ2-1; 7 nucleotides match TRBD2. This CDR3 is 15 amino acids long. Germline V CDR1 and CDR2: SGHRS, YFSETQ. Losses at the gene ends were 0 bases for V and 8 bases for J; bases not matched to a gene: 8. CDR3 sequence: CASSLELGTNYEQFF. The CDR3 nucleotides read TGCGCCAGCAGCTTGGAACTGGGGACTAACTATGAGCAGTTCTTC.

The chain carries TRBV12-3 or TRBV12-4 and TRBJ1-2, with D possibly TRBD1 on 5 matching bases. Trimming stripped 1 base from V and 4 bases from J, with 13 bases between. The CDR3 runs to 15 residues. The CDR3, as DNA: TGTGCCAGCAGTTTAGGGGCAGGGTTAGGCTATGGCTACACCTTC. Translating it yields CASSLGAGLGYGYTF.

At least ten counts were recorded for this clonotype. The rearrangement links TRBV7-2 to TRBJ2-7; the match to TRBD2 covers 7 bases. Germline V gene sequence: CDR1 SGHTA, CDR2 FQGNSA. Unmatched junction bases numbered 6, after V lost 2 bases and J lost 5 bases. The CDR3 consists of 14 residues. In nucleotides, the CDR3 is TGTGCCAGCAGCTTATATGCGGGAGTAAACGAGCAGTACTTC. As protein: CASSLYAGVNEQYF. The full variable domain, with the rest looked up from reference TRBV7-2 and TRBJ2-7, is GAGVSQSPSNKVTEKGKDVELRCDPISGHTALYWYRQSLGQGLEFLIYFQGNSAPDKSGLPSDRFSAERTGGSVSTLTIQRTQQEDSAVYLCASSLYAGVNEQYFGPGTRLTVT.

This clonotype appeared a single time. The rearrangement joins TRBV19 to TRBJ2-3, with 8 bases matching TRBD2. This CDR3 is 17 amino acids long. The J segment lost 3 bases and the V segment lost 5 bases, leaving 13 bases of the junction unmatched. Germline-derived CDR1 and CDR2 are LNHDA and SQIVND (reference sequence). Here the CDR3 reads CASSPSAAGVGTDTQYF. The DNA for the CDR3 is TGTGCCAGTAGTCCTTCGGCAGCGGGAGTGGGGACAGATACGCAGTATTTT.

The CDR3 sequence: CASSLDRLALSGELFF. As DNA, the CDR3 is TGTGCCAGCAGCCTAGACAGACTAGCTCTTTCTGGGGAGCTGTTTTTT. The chain uses TRBV7-6 and TRBJ2-2; TRBD2 matches 7 bases. J gave up 8 bases and V 5 bases, and 14 bases lay outside the gene matches. Germline loops: CDR1 SGHVS, CDR2 FNYEAQ. The CDR3 totals 16 residues.

CDR3 in amino acids: CSALRDGNPWNTEAFF. The CDR3, as DNA: TGCAGTGCCCTCCGGGACGGAAACCCCTGGAACACTGAAGCTTTCTTT. This chain links TRBV20-1 with TRBJ1-1; perhaps TRBD1 as D (5 bases). The CDR3 runs 16 residues. Germline CDR1 reads DFQATT; CDR2 reads SNEGSKA (reference sequence). V was clipped by 6 bases and J by 1 base, with 21 bases between them.

This clonotype was detected once. V is TRBV12-3 or TRBV12-4 and J is TRBJ2-7, with D perhaps matching TRBD2 (5 bases). V was pared by 5 bases and J by 6 bases, with 17 bases between. The CDR3 has 14 residues. The CDR3 DNA is TGTGCCAGCAGTCCTCCCACAGCTAGCTCCGAGCAGTACTTC. It encodes CASSPPTASSEQYF.

This clonotype was found a few times. The chain employs TRBV7-6 and TRBJ2-1, with 9 positions matching TRBD1. This CDR3 is built from 13 residues. Trimming cost V 11 bases and J 7 bases; bases outside gene matches: 9. The germline V gene has CDR1 SGHVS and CDR2 FNYEAQ. CDR3 protein: CAGRDREWNEQFF. DNA of the CDR3: TGTGCCGGCCGGGACAGGGAGTGGAATGAGCAGTTCTTC. The full variable domain, with the rest looked up from reference TRBV7-6 and TRBJ2-1, is GAGVSQSPRYKVTKRGQDVALRCDPISGHVSLYWYRQALGQGPEFLTYFNYEAQQDKSGLPNDRFSAERPEGSISTLTIQRTEQRDSAMYRCAGRDREWNEQFFGPGTRLTVL.

The chain uses TRBV7-2 and TRBJ2-2, with 8 nucleotides matching TRBD2. The J segment lost 4 bases and the V segment lost 5 bases, leaving 9 bases of the junction unmatched. From germline, CDR1 is SGHTA and CDR2 FQGNSA. CDR3 length: 16 amino acids. CDR3 DNA: TGTGCCAGCAGCCCGGGCGGGGGGTTGGGCACCGGGGAGCTGTTTTTT. It translates to CASSPGGGLGTGELFF.